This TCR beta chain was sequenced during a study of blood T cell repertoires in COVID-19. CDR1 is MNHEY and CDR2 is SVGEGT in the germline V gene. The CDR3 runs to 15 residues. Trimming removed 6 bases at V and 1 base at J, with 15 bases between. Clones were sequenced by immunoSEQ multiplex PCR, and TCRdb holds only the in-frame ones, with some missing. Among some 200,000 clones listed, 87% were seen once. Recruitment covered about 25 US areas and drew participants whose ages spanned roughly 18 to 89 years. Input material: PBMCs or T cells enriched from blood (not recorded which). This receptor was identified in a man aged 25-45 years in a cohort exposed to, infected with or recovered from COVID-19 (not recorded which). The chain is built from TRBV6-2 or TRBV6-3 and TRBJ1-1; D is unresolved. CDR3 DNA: TGTGCCAGCAGCCCCGTCTTGAAGAGGAACACTGAAGCTTTCTTT. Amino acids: CASSPVLKRNTEAFF.